The T cell receptor (beta chain) under discussion was sequenced for a study of T cells in Graves' hyperthyroidism and ophthalmopathy. TCR beta CDR3 region amplification was performed from RNA transcripts. Initially, a first-round RT-PCR of the TCR CDR3 employed the HTBI primer set. TCRdb re-derived calls from the multiplex PCR reads in MiXCR, one entry per CDR3 protein. Of roughly 300,000 distinct CDR3 sequences in the sample, roughly 18% were seen once. This clonotype was seen only a few times. Patients between 18 and 65 years old had hyperthyroidism, newly diagnosed and lasting under 2 months. Germline values: CDR1 SNHLY, CDR2 FYNNEI. The CDR3 contains 15 residues. Trimming took 1 base from V and 5 from J, leaving 11 bases between them.

Source material: blood. The source is a woman in her fifties or sixties with Graves' hyperthyroidism. The V and J genes are TRBV2 and TRBJ2-2, with D unclear. The CDR3 nucleotides are TGTGCCAGCAGTGAAGATGGGCCCTTAACCGGGGAGCTGTTTTTT. Encoded protein: CASSEDGPLTGELFF. The full variable domain, completed using reference TRBV2 and TRBJ2-2, is EPEVTQTPSHQVTQMGQEVILRCVPISNHLYFYWYRQILGQKVEFLVSFYNNEISEKSEIFDDQFSVERPDGSNFTLKIRSTKLEDSAMYFCASSEDGPLTGELFFGEGSRLTVL.